This T cell receptor beta chain was identified in a study of T cell clonality in common variable immunodeficiency. Regarding the study as a whole: CVID subjects had higher TCRbeta clonality than healthy controls, most marked in about a third. Common variable immunodeficiency TCR beta sequences reportedly had fewer deletions and N-nucleotide insertions.

Assay: immunoSEQ multiplex PCR; the TCRdb copy retains only in-frame clones and omits some. The sample presents 30,000 to 40,000 clones, none singletons. This clone was recorded at least ten times. Its antigen is unidentified. The read terminates 3 residues before the CDR3 end, so the remaining end is supplied by the germline J gene. Germline V gene lookup returns CDR1 MGHRA and CDR2 YSYEKL. The CDR3 has 17 residues. Trimming pared 0 bases from V and 6 bases from J, leaving 19 bases between. Both groups were predominantly of Caucasian heritage. The chain joins TRBV4-1 to TRBJ2-3; D is unresolved. The specimen was peripheral blood mononuclear cells. The TCR was taken from a person between 18 and 75 years old in good health. The CDR3 bases that were read are TGCGCCAGCAGCCAAGAGGATAATGGCGGTTTCGTTGATACG. Translation: CASSQEDNGGFVDT. The whole CDR3 region reads CASSQEDNGGFVDTQYF.